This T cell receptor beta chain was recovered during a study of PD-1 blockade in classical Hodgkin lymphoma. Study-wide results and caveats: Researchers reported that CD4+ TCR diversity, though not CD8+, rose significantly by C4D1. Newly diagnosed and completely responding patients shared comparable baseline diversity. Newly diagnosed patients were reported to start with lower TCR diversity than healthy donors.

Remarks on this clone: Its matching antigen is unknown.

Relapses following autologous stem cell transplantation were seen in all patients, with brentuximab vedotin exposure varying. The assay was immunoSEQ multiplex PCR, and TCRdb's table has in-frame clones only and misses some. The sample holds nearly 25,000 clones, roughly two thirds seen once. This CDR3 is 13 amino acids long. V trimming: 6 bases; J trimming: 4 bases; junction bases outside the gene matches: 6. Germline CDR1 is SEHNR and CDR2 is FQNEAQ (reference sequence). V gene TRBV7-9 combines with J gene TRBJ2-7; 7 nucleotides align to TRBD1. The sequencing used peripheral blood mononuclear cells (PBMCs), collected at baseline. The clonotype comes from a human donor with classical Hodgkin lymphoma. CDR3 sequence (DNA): TGTGCCAGCAGTCCCGGGACAGAGTACGAGCAGTACTTC. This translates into CASSPGTEYEQYF.